This T cell receptor (beta chain) emerged from a study of T cells after yellow fever vaccination. Study findings and constraints: Abundant clonotypes from the bulk population could get into FACS-sorted repertoires as contaminants.

CDR1 and CDR2 (germline): LGHDT, YNNKEL (reference sequence). The CDR3 is 15 amino acids. Trimming took 5 bases from V and 11 from J, leaving 19 bases between them. This clonotype showed up just a few times. Its antigen is unknown. TCRdb processed the 5' RACE reads anew with MiXCR; each CDR3 protein has one entry. The data contain about 320,000 distinct CDR3 sequences, 3.5% to 4.5% of them seen just once; the ten biggest clones take up less than 20%. This specimen was PBMCs, taken 15 days after the yellow fever booster vaccination. The chain employs TRBV3-1 and TRBJ1-6; no clear D gene. This receptor was taken from a man younger than 35 who received the YFV17D yellow fever vaccine. The CDR3 sequence is CASSTTTLDAAPLHF. The CDR3 coding sequence is TGTGCCAGCAGCACAACAACGCTAGATGCGGCACCCCTCCACTTT.